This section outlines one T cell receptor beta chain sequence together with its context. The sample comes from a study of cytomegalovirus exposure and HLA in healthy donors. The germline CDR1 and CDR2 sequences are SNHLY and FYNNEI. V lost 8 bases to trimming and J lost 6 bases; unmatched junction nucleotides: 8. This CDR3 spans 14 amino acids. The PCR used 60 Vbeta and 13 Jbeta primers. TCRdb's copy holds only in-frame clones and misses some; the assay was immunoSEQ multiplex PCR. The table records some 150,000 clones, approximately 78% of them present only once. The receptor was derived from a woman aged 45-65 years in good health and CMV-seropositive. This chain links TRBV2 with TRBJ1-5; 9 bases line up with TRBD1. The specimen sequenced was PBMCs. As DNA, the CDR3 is TGTGCCAGCCGGACAGGGGAGGGGGGTCAGCCCCAGCATTTT. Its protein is CASRTGEGGQPQHF.